This record looks at one TCR beta chain sequence and its context. Its antigen is unknown. The data were taken from a study of T cells expressing NK-cell markers. Study conclusions and caveats: In roughly 6 donors, dominant CD3+CD56+NKG2C+ clones formed about 1.0-7.5% of CD8+ cells.

Per germline, CDR1 DFQATT and CDR2 SNEGSKA (reference sequence). This CDR3 comprises 17 residues. From the 5' RACE reads, TCRdb lists one entry per CDR3 protein and no DNA. This sample's clone table lists more than 120,000 distinct CDR3 sequences. The sequence came from a man aged 18 to 30 in good health. The sample was blood T cells: a sorted CD56 or NKG2C T cell subset, CD4+ or CD8+ T cells, or bulk PBMC T cells (not recorded which). The chain recombines TRBV20-1 with TRBJ2-3; TCRdb calls TRBD2, which cannot be checked without DNA. The CDR3: CSARHNDGPPPPNTQYF.